Reported below is one TCR beta chain. No antigen is known for it. Repertoires were generated with immunoSEQ multiplex PCR, while TCRdb's copy carries only in-frame clones and drops some. The repertoire holds around 99,000 clones, 92% seen once, with roughly 8.9% in the top ten. The CDR3 sequence is 12 residues long. CDR1 is LNHNV, CDR2 YYDKDF, per germline (reference sequence). V lost 6 bases, J lost 7 bases, and 10 bases lay in between. The record originates from a study of T cell responses to AZD1222 COVID-19 vaccine. General study points: Spike-specific TCR repertoires showed rising breadth and depth after two AZD1222 doses. Baseline seropositivity characterized only a handful of AZD1222 recipients. Clonal diversity was possibly underestimated, and the donors were mostly white British, with more females.

Here the sequenced sample was peripheral blood, taken 28 days after the second AZD1222 dose. The V call is TRBV15, the J call TRBJ1-5, with D unclear. The TCR was taken from an adult who received the AZD1222 COVID-19 vaccine. Here the CDR3 DNA reads TGTGCCACCAGGCGCTGTGTGCAGCCCCAGCATTTT. Its protein is CATRRCVQPQHF.